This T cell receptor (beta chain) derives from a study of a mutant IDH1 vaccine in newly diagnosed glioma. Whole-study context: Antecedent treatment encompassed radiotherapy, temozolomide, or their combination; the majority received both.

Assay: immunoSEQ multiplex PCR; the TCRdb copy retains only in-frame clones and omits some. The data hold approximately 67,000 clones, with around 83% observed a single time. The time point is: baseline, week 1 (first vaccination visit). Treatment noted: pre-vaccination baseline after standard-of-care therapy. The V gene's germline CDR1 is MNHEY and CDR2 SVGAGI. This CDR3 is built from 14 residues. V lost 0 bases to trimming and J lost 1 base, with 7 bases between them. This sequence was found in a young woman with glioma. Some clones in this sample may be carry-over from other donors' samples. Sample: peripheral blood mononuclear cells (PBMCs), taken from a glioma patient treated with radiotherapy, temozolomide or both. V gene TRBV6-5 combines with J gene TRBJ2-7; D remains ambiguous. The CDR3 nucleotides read TGTGCCAGCAGTTACTCGCAGAAATCCTACGAGCAGTACTTC. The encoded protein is CASSYSQKSYEQYF.